Presented here are 8 T cell receptor beta chains from one specimen sequenced in a study of read filtering for tumor transcriptome and immune sequencing. The library was built from roughly 400 ng RNA with molecular barcoded adaptors for alpha/delta and beta/gamma chains. TCRdb analysed the reads with MiXCR anew, one entry per CDR3 protein. This sample has about 57,000 distinct CDR3 sequences, with roughly 19% found just once. Source material: a population of CD138-negative cells sorted from bone marrow. The receptors were gathered from a donor aged 40 or older with multiple myeloma.

This clonotype was counted between two and nine times. Given a much more abundant clone one base away, this may be a read error. Since the CDR3 does not end with the conserved phenylalanine or tryptophan, this likely comes from a read error. The chain links TRBV6-2 or TRBV6-3 to TRBJ1-1; no definite D call. Germline values: CDR1 MNHEY, CDR2 SVGEGT. This CDR3 is built from 12 residues. The ends were cut back, 6 bases at V and 7 bases at J, with 12 bases in the middle. The CDR3 DNA follows: TGTGCCAGCAGCCCAGTATACTTTGAAGCTTTCTCT. Translating gives CASSPVYFEAFS.

In this sample, this clonotype turned up a few times. CDR3 amino acids: CASSQGETGHGYTF. The CDR3, as DNA: TGTGCCAGCAGCCAGGGGGAGACAGGGCATGGCTACACCTTC. The J gene is TRBJ1-2, the V gene TRBV7-2; the match to TRBD1 covers 7 bases. There are 14 residues in the CDR3. The germline V gene encodes CDR1 SGHTA and CDR2 FQGNSA. The junction had 9 bases not matched to a gene; V was cut back by 5 bases and J by 6 bases.

Many counts were recorded for this clonotype. This chain joins TRBV5-6 and TRBJ2-7, with D hard to call. V was clipped by 6 bases and J by 3 bases, with 13 bases between them. This CDR3 has 13 amino acids. CDR1 and CDR2 from the germline V gene are SGHDT and YYEEEE. In DNA, the CDR3 is TGTGCCAGCACCCGCTCCAGGATCTACGAGCAGTACTTC. It is translated as CASTRSRIYEQYF.

About this clonotype: This could be a read error, since a much larger clone is one nucleotide away. This chain links TRBV2 with TRBJ2-3; no firm D call. Germline CDR1 is SNHLY and CDR2 is FYNNEI. This CDR3 is built from 13 residues. V gave up 4 bases and J gave up 0 bases, with 5 bases separating them. In DNA form, the CDR3 reads TGTGCCAGCAGTGTCTCAAGCACAGATACGCAGTATTTT. This translates into CASSVSSTDTQYF.

The V gene is TRBV9, the J gene TRBJ1-5; tentatively, D is TRBD1 (6 bases). CDR3 length equals 14 residues. Trimming took off 3 bases at V and 6 bases at J, with 13 bases between the two ends. Germline CDR1 is SGDLS and CDR2 is YYNGEE. CDR3 sequence reads: CASSGYGGPQPQHF. The CDR3 DNA reads TGTGCCAGCAGCGGATACGGGGGGCCTCAGCCCCAGCATTTT.

In regard to this clonotype: A much larger clone lies a single base off, so this may be a read error. The rearrangement uses TRBV4-1 and TRBJ2-3; 12 bases agree with TRBD2. The CDR3 is 19 amino acids. Per the germline V gene, CDR1 is MGHRA and CDR2 is YSYEKL. Trimming cost V 1 base and J 1 base; bases outside gene matches: 9. CDR3 nucleotides: TGCGCCAGCAGCCAAGGAGGGCCACTAGCGGGAGGTCGCACAGATACGCAGTATTTT. This gives the protein CASSQGGPLAGGRTDTQYF.

This chain uses TRBV7-8 with TRBJ2-1, with D hard to call. The CDR3 consists of 13 residues. The V gene lost 1 base and the J gene lost 4 bases, with 5 bases spanning the gap. Germline CDR1 SGHVS, CDR2 FQNEAQ. The CDR3 DNA is TGTGCCAGCAGCTTAGAACGGTACAATGAGCAGTTCTTC. Translation gives CASSLERYNEQFF.

This clonotype was recorded many times. The chain employs TRBV5-5 and TRBJ2-1; D is possibly TRBD1 (6 bases). Trimming removed 1 base at V and 4 bases at J, with 12 bases between. This CDR3 is 15 amino acids long. Germline CDR1 SGHKS, CDR2 YYEKEE (reference sequence). This CDR3 is CASSLYETGYNEQFF. In DNA form, the CDR3 reads TGTGCCAGCAGCTTGTATGAGACAGGATACAATGAGCAGTTCTTC. The whole variable domain, remainder taken from reference TRBV5-5 and TRBJ2-1, is DAGVTQSPTHLIKTRGQQVTLRCSPISGHKSVSWYQQVLGQGPQFIFQYYEKEERGRGNFPDRFSARQFPNYSSELNVNALLLGDSALYLCASSLYETGYNEQFFGPGTRLTVL.